The 15 T cell receptor beta chains below come from one sample, sequenced in a study of T cell changes during pregnancy in multiple sclerosis. Using immunoSEQ multiplex PCR, the repertoire was profiled, and TCRdb retains in-frame clones only, with some absent. The sample holds tens of thousands of clones; about 92% are singletons and the top ten take roughly 2.5%. Source: peripheral blood, taken in the second trimester of pregnancy. Receptors were obtained from a female donor with multiple sclerosis, enrolled in a pregnancy study.

The sample holds one count of this clone. The chain joins TRBV10-1 to TRBJ1-5, with D maybe TRBD1 (6 bases). The germline V gene encodes CDR1 WNHNN and CDR2 SYGVQD (reference sequence). V lost 7 bases, J lost 0 bases, and 22 bases lay in between. This CDR3 is 18 amino acids long. The CDR3 spells CASKPSGRGRGSNQPQHF. The CDR3 coding sequence is TGCGCCAGCAAACCTTCCGGCAGGGGTCGGGGTAGCAATCAGCCCCAGCATTTT.

The chain recombines TRBV7-8 with TRBJ2-3, with unresolved D. V gave up 1 base and J gave up 7 bases, with 6 bases separating them. The CDR3 loop spans 12 amino acids. CDR1 SGHVS and CDR2 FQNEAQ come from the germline V gene. The DNA of the CDR3 is TGTGCCAGCAGCTTAGGGAGCTATACGCAGTATTTT. This translates into CASSLGSYTQYF.

This chain links TRBV6-5 with TRBJ2-2; 7 bases line up with TRBD2. V lost 7 bases to trimming and J lost 5 bases; unmatched junction nucleotides: 4. Germline V gene sequence: CDR1 MNHEY, CDR2 SVGAGI. The CDR3 sequence is 13 residues long. The CDR3 bases are TGTGCCAGCACCCACGGGGGGACCGGGGAGCTGTTTTTT. It encodes CASTHGGTGELFF.

This clone was counted a single time. One junction end disagrees with the germline gene, perhaps due to a read error. The chain uses TRBV2 and TRBJ1-1, with D possibly TRBD1 on 5 matching bases. Germline assignment: CDR1 SNHLY and CDR2 FYNNEI. CDR3 length: 15 amino acids. The chain's CDR3 is CASNEGATVNTEAFF. The CDR3 region has the DNA TGTGCCAGCAATGAAGGGGCCACAGTGAACACTGAAGCTTTCTTT.

This clone was picked up one time. This chain links TRBV7-6 with TRBJ2-1, with D perhaps matching TRBD2 (6 bases). The CDR3 contains 15 residues. Between the trimmed V and J ends, which lost 5 bases and 7 bases, there was a span of 18 bases. Germline V lookup: CDR1 SGHVS, CDR2 FNYEAQ. The CDR3 is CASSHPFRRGNEQFF. CDR3 sequence (DNA): TGTGCCAGCAGCCACCCTTTCAGGCGGGGAAATGAGCAGTTCTTC.

V gene TRBV7-2 combines with J gene TRBJ2-5; maybe TRBD1 (6 bases). From germline, CDR1 is SGHTA and CDR2 FQGNSA. The CDR3 is made up of 13 amino acids. V dropped 5 bases and J dropped 5 bases, with 12 bases sitting between them. The CDR3 loop is CASSQYRAETQYF. CDR3 nucleotide sequence: TGTGCCAGCAGCCAGTACAGGGCCGAGACCCAGTACTTC.

The chain has TRBV19 and TRBJ2-5, with a possible D match to TRBD2 (5 bases). The CDR3 sequence is 16 residues long. Trimming stripped 5 bases from V and 2 bases from J, with 18 bases between. Germline V gene lookup returns CDR1 LNHDA and CDR2 SQIVND (reference sequence). CDR3 in amino acids: CASSPRAESFQETQYF. The CDR3 DNA follows: TGTGCCAGTAGTCCGCGGGCAGAGAGTTTTCAAGAGACCCAGTACTTC.

The chain employs TRBV19 and TRBJ1-1; possibly TRBD1 for D (5 bases). The CDR3 is 12 amino acids. With 3 bases removed from V and 8 bases from J, the gap between germline ends came to 10 bases. Germline assignment: CDR1 LNHDA and CDR2 SQIVND (reference sequence). CDR3 loop: CASSISGFEAFF. CDR3 DNA: TGTGCCAGTAGTATTTCAGGGTTCGAAGCTTTCTTT. The full variable domain, with the rest looked up from reference TRBV19 and TRBJ1-1, is DGGITQSPKYLFRKEGQNVTLSCEQNLNHDAMYWYRQDPGQGLRLIYYSQIVNDFQKGDIAEGYSVSREKKESFPLTVTSAQKNPTAFYLCASSISGFEAFFGQGTRLTVV.

This clone was counted only a few times. The rearrangement links TRBV11-2 to TRBJ2-7, with no clear D. This CDR3 region has 14 residues. Trimming pared 1 base from V and 3 bases from J, leaving 10 bases between. CDR1 SGHAT and CDR2 FQNNGV come from the germline V gene. The DNA for the CDR3 is TGTGCCAGCAGCTTAGGGGCATCCGGCTACGAGCAGTACTTC. This gives the protein CASSLGASGYEQYF.

The gene calls are TRBV18 and TRBJ2-7; 8 bases match TRBD1. The germline V gene has CDR1 KGHSH and CDR2 LQKENI. V trimming: 3 bases; J trimming: 6 bases; junction bases outside the gene matches: 7. The CDR3 spans 14 residues. In nucleotides, the CDR3 is TGTGCCAGCTCACCCCTGACAGGGGTGGGCGAGCAGTACTTC. This encodes CASSPLTGVGEQYF.

This clone was detected only a few times. The rearrangement links TRBV6-6 to TRBJ1-1; D ambiguous. This CDR3 region has 11 residues. The V end was cut by 5 bases, the J end by 5 bases, with 6 bases between. Looked up from germline, CDR1 is MNHNY and CDR2 is SVGAGI (reference sequence). The CDR3 is CASSLLTEAFF. The CDR3, as DNA: TGTGCCAGCAGTCTTCTTACTGAAGCTTTCTTT.

V is TRBV19 and J is TRBJ1-3, with TRBD1 identical over 8 bases. The CDR3 is made up of 16 amino acids. CDR1 is LNHDA, CDR2 SQIVND, per germline (reference sequence). The trim removed 5 bases at V and 2 bases at J, leaving 8 bases unmatched. The CDR3 sequence is CASSPGTGIAGNTIYF. The CDR3 DNA sequence: TGTGCCAGTAGTCCAGGGACAGGTATAGCTGGAAACACCATATATTTT.

The rearrangement joins TRBV19 to TRBJ2-7, with 8 bases matching TRBD1. Germline loops: CDR1 LNHDA, CDR2 SQIVND (reference sequence). With 5 bases clipped from V and 6 bases from J, the junction kept 6 bases outside the gene matches. The CDR3 runs 13 residues. CDR3 in amino acids: CASSPGQGGEQYF. The CDR3 DNA reads as TGTGCCAGTAGTCCCGGACAGGGAGGCGAGCAGTACTTC. Filled out from reference TRBV19 and TRBJ2-7, the complete variable domain reads DGGITQSPKYLFRKEGQNVTLSCEQNLNHDAMYWYRQDPGQGLRLIYYSQIVNDFQKGDIAEGYSVSREKKESFPLTVTSAQKNPTAFYLCASSPGQGGEQYFGPGTRLTVT.

The chain is built from TRBV6-6 and TRBJ1-4, with 11 bases lining up with TRBD1. This CDR3 comprises 13 residues. Trimming at V came to 4 bases and at J to 8 bases, leaving 0 bases not matched to a gene. Germline CDR1 MNHNY, CDR2 SVGAGI (reference sequence). The CDR3: CASSWTGGEKLFF. CDR3 coding DNA: TGTGCCAGCAGTTGGACAGGGGGCGAAAAACTGTTTTTT.

V usage is TRBV6-6 and J usage is TRBJ2-5; 10 nucleotides align to TRBD2. V lost 0 bases and J lost 5; bases outside the gene matches: 3. CDR3 length equals 15 residues. CDR1 and CDR2 (germline): MNHNY, SVGAGI (reference sequence). The CDR3 sequence: CASSYSERGGETQYF. For the CDR3, the DNA is TGTGCCAGCAGTTACTCTGAGCGGGGGGGGGAGACCCAGTACTTC.